The source of this TCR beta chain is a study of spatial heterogeneity in lung cancer. Worth noting for this clonotype: Because this beta chain is a stray read in a library intended to capture alpha chains, its abundance should not be given much weight.

V lost 4 bases and J lost 7, with 12 bases in between. This CDR3 has 13 amino acids. CDR1 is SEHNR and CDR2 is FQNEAQ in the germline V gene (reference sequence). Described time point: sample taken at primary tumor resection. Whole RNA, isolated from tumor, nontumor lung or frozen PBMC, was sequenced without prior sorting. MiXCR, run by TCRdb on the 5' RACE reads, gives a single entry per CDR3 protein. The data show some 1,900 distinct CDR3 sequences, with around 10% seen just once and about 24% held by the top ten. The clonotype was recovered from a male donor with early-stage non-small cell lung cancer. The source material was normal lung tissue next to the tumor, sampled at surgery. This chain connects TRBV7-9 to TRBJ2-3, with D uncertain. In DNA form, the CDR3 reads TGTGCCAGCAGCTCCGCCTTCGTGAATACGCAGTATTTT. It specifies CASSSAFVNTQYF.